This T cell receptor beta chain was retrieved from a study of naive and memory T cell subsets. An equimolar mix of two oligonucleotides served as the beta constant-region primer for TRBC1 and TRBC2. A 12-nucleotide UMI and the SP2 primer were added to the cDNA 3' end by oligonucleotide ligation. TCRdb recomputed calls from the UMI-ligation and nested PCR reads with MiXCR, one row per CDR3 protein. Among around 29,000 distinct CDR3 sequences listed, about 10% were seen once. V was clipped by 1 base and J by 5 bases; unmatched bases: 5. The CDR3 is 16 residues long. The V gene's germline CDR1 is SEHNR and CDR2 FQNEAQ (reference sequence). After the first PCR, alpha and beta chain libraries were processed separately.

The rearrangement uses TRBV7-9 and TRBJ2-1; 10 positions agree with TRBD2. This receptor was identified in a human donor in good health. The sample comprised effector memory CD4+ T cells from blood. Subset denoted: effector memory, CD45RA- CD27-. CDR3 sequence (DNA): TGTGCCAGCAGCTTAGTTCTAGCGGGAGTACACAATGAGCAGTTCTTC. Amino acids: CASSLVLAGVHNEQFF.